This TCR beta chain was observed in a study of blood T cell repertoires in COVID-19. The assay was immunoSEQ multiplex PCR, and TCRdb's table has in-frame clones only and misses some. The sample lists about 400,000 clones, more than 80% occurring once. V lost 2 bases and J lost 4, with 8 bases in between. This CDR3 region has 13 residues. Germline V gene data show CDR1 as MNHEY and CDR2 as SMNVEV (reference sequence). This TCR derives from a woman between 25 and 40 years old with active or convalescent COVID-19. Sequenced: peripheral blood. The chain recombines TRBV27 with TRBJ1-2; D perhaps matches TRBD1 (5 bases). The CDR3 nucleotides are TGTGCCAGCAGTTTACAGGGATTCTATGGCTACACCTTC. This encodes CASSLQGFYGYTF.